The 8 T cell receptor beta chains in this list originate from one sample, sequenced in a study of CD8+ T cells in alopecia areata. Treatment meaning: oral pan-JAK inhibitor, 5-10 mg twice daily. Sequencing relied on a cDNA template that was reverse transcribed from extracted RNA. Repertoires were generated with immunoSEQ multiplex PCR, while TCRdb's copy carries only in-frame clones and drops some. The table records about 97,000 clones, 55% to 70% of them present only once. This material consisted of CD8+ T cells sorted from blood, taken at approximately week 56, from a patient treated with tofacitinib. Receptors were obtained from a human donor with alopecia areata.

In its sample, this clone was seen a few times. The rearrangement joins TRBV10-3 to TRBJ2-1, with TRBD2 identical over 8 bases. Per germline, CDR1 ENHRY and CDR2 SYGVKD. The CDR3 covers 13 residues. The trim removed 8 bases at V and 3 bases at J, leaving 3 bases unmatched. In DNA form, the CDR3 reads TGTGCCATCGGGGGGACTAGCTACAATGAGCAGTTCTTC. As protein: CAIGGTSYNEQFF.

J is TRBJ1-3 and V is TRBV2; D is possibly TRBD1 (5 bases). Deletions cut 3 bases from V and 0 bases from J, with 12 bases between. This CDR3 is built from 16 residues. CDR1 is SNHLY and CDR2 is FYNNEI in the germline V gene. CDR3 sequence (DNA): TGTGCCAGCAGTGATGAGGGGACCAGCTCTGGAAACACCATATATTTT. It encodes CASSDEGTSSGNTIYF. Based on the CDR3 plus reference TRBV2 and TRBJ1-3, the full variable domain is EPEVTQTPSHQVTQMGQEVILRCVPISNHLYFYWYRQILGQKVEFLVSFYNNEISEKSEIFDDQFSVERPDGSNFTLKIRSTKLEDSAMYFCASSDEGTSSGNTIYFGEGSWLTVV.

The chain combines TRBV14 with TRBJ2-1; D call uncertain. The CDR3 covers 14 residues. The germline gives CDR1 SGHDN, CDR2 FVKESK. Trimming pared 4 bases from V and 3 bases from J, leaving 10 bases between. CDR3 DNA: TGTGCCAGCAGCCGAGCCGCCAGCTACAATGAGCAGTTCTTC. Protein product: CASSRAASYNEQFF.

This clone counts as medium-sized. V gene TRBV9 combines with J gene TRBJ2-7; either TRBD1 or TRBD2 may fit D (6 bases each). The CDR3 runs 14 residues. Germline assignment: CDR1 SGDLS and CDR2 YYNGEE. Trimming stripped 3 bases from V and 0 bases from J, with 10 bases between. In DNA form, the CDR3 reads TGTGCCAGCAGCGGGAGGGACAACTCCTACGAGCAGTACTTC. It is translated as CASSGRDNSYEQYF.

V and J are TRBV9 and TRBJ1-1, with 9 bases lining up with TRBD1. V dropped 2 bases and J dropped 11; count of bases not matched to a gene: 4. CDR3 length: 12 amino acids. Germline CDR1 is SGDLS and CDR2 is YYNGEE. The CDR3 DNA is TGTGCCAGCAGCGTTGGGACAGGGCGGGCTTTCTTT. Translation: CASSVGTGRAFF. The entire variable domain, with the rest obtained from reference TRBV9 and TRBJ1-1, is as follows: DSGVTQTPKHLITATGQRVTLRCSPRSGDLSVYWYQQSLDQGLQFLIQYYNGEERAKGNILERFSAQQFPDLHSELNLSSLELGDSALYFCASSVGTGRAFFGQGTRLTVV.

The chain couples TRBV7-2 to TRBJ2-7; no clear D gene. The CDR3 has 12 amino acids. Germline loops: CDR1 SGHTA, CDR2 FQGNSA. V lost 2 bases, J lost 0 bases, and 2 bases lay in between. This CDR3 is CASSLRSYEQYF. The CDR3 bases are TGTGCCAGCAGCTTACGCTCCTACGAGCAGTACTTC. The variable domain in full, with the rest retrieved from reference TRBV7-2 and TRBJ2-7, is GAGVSQSPSNKVTEKGKDVELRCDPISGHTALYWYRQSLGQGLEFLIYFQGNSAPDKSGLPSDRFSAERTGGSVSTLTIQRTQQEDSAVYLCASSLRSYEQYFGPGTRLTVT.

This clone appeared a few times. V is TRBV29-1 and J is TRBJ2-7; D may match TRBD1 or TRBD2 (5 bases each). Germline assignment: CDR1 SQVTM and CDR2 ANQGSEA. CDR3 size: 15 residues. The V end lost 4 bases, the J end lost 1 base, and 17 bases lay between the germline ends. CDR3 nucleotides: TGCAGCGTTGGGGACCGACCACACGGATCCTACGAGCAGTACTTC. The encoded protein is CSVGDRPHGSYEQYF.

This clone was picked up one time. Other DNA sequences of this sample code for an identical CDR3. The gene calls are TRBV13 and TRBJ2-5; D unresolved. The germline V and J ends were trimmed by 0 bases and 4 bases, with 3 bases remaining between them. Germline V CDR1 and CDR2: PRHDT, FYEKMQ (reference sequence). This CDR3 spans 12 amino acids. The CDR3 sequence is CASSLGRETQYF. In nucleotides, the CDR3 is TGTGCCAGCAGCTTAGGTCGAGAGACCCAGTACTTC.